A single sample is the source of the 30 T cell receptor beta chains below, sequenced in a study of vaccination and CD4 T cells after COVID-19. Sample treatment: roughly nine-day PBMC culture with coronavirus spike peptide pools or control peptides (ViraFEST assay). Sequencing of the DNA from cultured CD4+ T cells was carried out with the Oncomine TCR Beta short-read assay. TCRdb redid the calling of the PCR reads with MiXCR, one entry per CDR3 protein. The sample includes 13,000 or so distinct CDR3 sequences, roughly 45% of them seen just once. The antigens these receptors bind are not known. The specimen comprised CD4+ T cells from blood, cultured in vitro, sampled after SARS-CoV-2 vaccination. The source of these receptors is a human donor who had recovered from COVID-19.

This rearrangement joins TRBV20-1 to TRBJ1-5; a possible D gene is TRBD1 (6 bases). The CDR3 totals 17 residues. Trimming pared 4 bases from V and 1 base from J, leaving 20 bases between. The germline V gene encodes CDR1 DFQATT and CDR2 SNEGSKA (reference sequence). This CDR3 reads CSAKAQKLDSSNQPQHF. Written as DNA, the CDR3 is TGCAGTGCTAAAGCCCAAAAATTGGACAGCAGCAATCAGCCCCAGCATTTT.

The V call is TRBV15, the J call TRBJ2-7; 7 positions agree with TRBD1. CDR3 size: 13 residues. Looked up from germline, CDR1 is LNHNV and CDR2 is YYDKDF (reference sequence). V shed 2 bases and J 3 bases; nucleotides not matched to a gene: 1. CDR3 nucleotides: TGTGCCACCAGCAGACGGGACAGCTACGAGCAGTACTTC. Protein sequence: CATSRRDSYEQYF.

This clonotype was counted only a few times. The V gene is TRBV27, the J gene TRBJ2-2, with D unclear. Germline CDR1 is MNHEY and CDR2 is SMNVEV (reference sequence). The CDR3 length is 14 residues. V was trimmed by 6 bases and J by 4 bases, leaving 12 bases between them. This CDR3 is CASSPSMITGELFF. The CDR3 DNA is TGTGCCAGCAGCCCGAGTATGATCACCGGGGAGCTGTTTTTT.

This clonotype showed up just a few times. The gene calls are TRBV30 and TRBJ1-1; no clear D. V shed 3 bases and J shed 1 base, with 12 bases lying between them. Germline V gives CDR1 GTSNPN, CDR2 SVGIG (reference sequence). The CDR3 totals 14 residues. For the CDR3, the DNA is TGTGCCTGGAGCCCCGGACTTCGGAACACTGAAGCTTTCTTT. It codes for CAWSPGLRNTEAFF.

CDR3 loop: CASSFETSGGTSFF. Written as DNA, the CDR3 is TGTGCCAGCAGCTTCGAGACTAGCGGGGGCACCTCGTTCTTC. V usage is TRBV7-9 and J usage is TRBJ2-1, with 12 bases fitting TRBD2. Trimming removed 3 bases from V and 15 bases from J; junction bases left unmatched: 9. Looked up from germline, CDR1 is SEHNR and CDR2 is FQNEAQ (reference sequence). This CDR3 has 14 amino acids.

This clonotype was observed a handful of times. The rearrangement links TRBV6-5 to TRBJ2-7, with a weak D call TRBD2 (5 bases). The V gene lost 4 bases and the J gene lost 3 bases, with 22 bases spanning the gap. The germline V gene has CDR1 MNHEY and CDR2 SVGAGI. The CDR3 consists of 17 residues. The CDR3 loop is CASSFWENTAQHYEQYF. For the CDR3, the DNA is TGTGCCAGCAGTTTCTGGGAGAATACCGCCCAACACTACGAGCAGTACTTC.

By proportion, this clonotype is medium-sized (0.01 to 0.1%). The chain uses TRBV6-1 and TRBJ1-5; D uncertain. The CDR3 is made up of 13 amino acids. Looked up from germline, CDR1 is MNHNS and CDR2 is SASEGT. Trimming took off 4 bases at V and 5 bases at J, with 9 bases between the two ends. CDR3 residues: CASSVGLDQPQHF. The DNA of the CDR3 is TGTGCCAGCAGTGTAGGTTTGGATCAGCCCCAGCATTTT.

The chain employs TRBV6-1 and TRBJ2-7, with 10 bases matching TRBD1. Germline V gene lookup returns CDR1 MNHNS and CDR2 SASEGT. CDR3 length: 14 residues. V shed 7 bases, J shed 5 bases, and the junction held 8 bases outside the gene matches. CDR3 residues: CASTQTGGRNEQYF. The CDR3 DNA reads TGTGCCAGCACCCAGACAGGGGGCCGCAACGAGCAGTACTTC.

This chain uses TRBV20-1 with TRBJ2-4; no clear D gene. The CDR3 covers 15 residues. The germline V gene encodes CDR1 DFQATT and CDR2 SNEGSKA (reference sequence). V was cut by 3 bases and J by 0 bases, with 12 bases left in between. This chain's CDR3 is CSASPGPIAKNIQYF. CDR3 in DNA: TGCAGTGCTAGTCCCGGCCCGATAGCCAAAAACATTCAGTACTTC.

There are a few counts of this clonotype. The CDR3 here is CASSRGTSGLTDTQYF. CDR3 nucleotide sequence: TGTGCCAGCAGCCGGGGGACTAGCGGGCTAACAGATACGCAGTATTTT. The chain is built from TRBV7-9 and TRBJ2-3, with 12 bases that match TRBD2. The CDR3 loop spans 16 amino acids. CDR1 and CDR2 from the germline V gene are SEHNR and FQNEAQ (reference sequence). The ends lost 5 bases at V and 3 bases at J; junction bases unmatched: 6.

The rearrangement links TRBV18 to TRBJ2-1; 8 bases are shared with TRBD1. Germline CDR1 reads KGHSH; CDR2 reads LQKENI. Losses at the gene ends were 3 bases for V and 6 bases for J; bases not matched to a gene: 10. This CDR3 has 16 residues. CDR3 nucleotide sequence: TGTGCCAGCTCACCCAACGAGGGACAGGTTGTCAATGAGCAGTTCTTC. Amino acid sequence: CASSPNEGQVVNEQFF.

This rearrangement joins TRBV20-1 to TRBJ2-1; no reliable D call. V lost 0 bases and J lost 7, with 13 bases in between. CDR1 is DFQATT and CDR2 is SNEGSKA in the germline V gene (reference sequence). The CDR3 has 14 amino acids. DNA of the CDR3: TGCAGTGCTAGAGATTGGCGAGGAAGGAATGAGCAGTTCTTC. It yields the protein CSARDWRGRNEQFF.

This clonotype has more than one count but fewer than ten. The rearrangement uses TRBV20-1 and TRBJ1-5; possible D gene TRBD1, 6 bases. The germline V gene encodes CDR1 DFQATT and CDR2 SNEGSKA (reference sequence). The CDR3 runs 16 residues. V was shortened by 2 bases and J by 0 bases, with 14 bases between the two germline ends. CDR3 residues: CSARRAGAGSNQPQHF. DNA of the CDR3: TGCAGTGCTAGAAGAGCAGGGGCGGGTAGCAATCAGCCCCAGCATTTT.

This chain connects TRBV6-1 to TRBJ2-7, with 9 positions matching TRBD1. The trim removed 5 bases at V and 3 bases at J, leaving 8 bases unmatched. Germline loops: CDR1 MNHNS, CDR2 SASEGT. CDR3 size: 15 residues. Here the CDR3 DNA reads TGTGCCAGCAGTCCGAGCCGGGACAGGGTCTACGAGCAGTACTTC. Amino acid sequence: CASSPSRDRVYEQYF.

V is TRBV20-1 and J is TRBJ1-5; D is unresolved. V lost 4 bases and J lost 7, with 11 bases in between. Germline lookup yields CDR1 DFQATT and CDR2 SNEGSKA (reference sequence). The CDR3 sequence is 12 residues long. The CDR3 reads CSAKGIGQPQHF. The CDR3 DNA reads as TGCAGTGCTAAGGGTATAGGGCAGCCCCAGCATTTT.

This chain connects TRBV11-2 to TRBJ2-7, with D maybe TRBD2 (5 bases). Trimming left V 4 bases short and J 6 bases short, with 10 bases between. Germline CDR1 is SGHAT and CDR2 is FQNNGV. CDR3 length: 12 residues. The CDR3 is CASSSEGTEQYF. Written as DNA, the CDR3 is TGTGCCAGCAGCTCAGAGGGTACCGAGCAGTACTTC.

This rearrangement joins TRBV19 to TRBJ1-1; TRBD1 matches 8 bases. V was clipped by 4 bases and J by 0 bases; unmatched bases: 1. Germline assignment: CDR1 LNHDA and CDR2 SQIVND (reference sequence). CDR3 length equals 14 residues. CDR3 protein: CASSKDRVNTEAFF. CDR3 bases: TGTGCCAGTAGTAAGGACAGGGTGAACACTGAAGCTTTCTTT. Full variable domain (rest looked up from reference TRBV19 and TRBJ1-1): DGGITQSPKYLFRKEGQNVTLSCEQNLNHDAMYWYRQDPGQGLRLIYYSQIVNDFQKGDIAEGYSVSREKKESFPLTVTSAQKNPTAFYLCASSKDRVNTEAFFGQGTRLTVV.

V is TRBV28 and J is TRBJ2-4; D gene unclear. This CDR3 comprises 15 residues. V gave up 3 bases and J gave up 0 bases, with 9 bases separating them. Germline assignment: CDR1 MDHEN and CDR2 SYDVKM. CDR3 DNA: TGTGCCAGCAGTTTCGCAGAGGTAGCCAAAAACATTCAGTACTTC. Its translation: CASSFAEVAKNIQYF.

In this sample, this clonotype turned up a few times. The chain carries TRBV27 and TRBJ2-2, with 9 bases that match TRBD2. The CDR3 length is 19 residues. Germline V gene data show CDR1 as MNHEY and CDR2 as SMNVEV (reference sequence). V dropped 7 bases and J dropped 0; count of bases not matched to a gene: 15. The CDR3 nucleotides are TGTGCCAGCAAGGGCTTGGGCGGGAGGGCCCCATCGAACACCGGGGAGCTGTTTTTT. Translation: CASKGLGGRAPSNTGELFF.

The chain has TRBV18 and TRBJ2-7; D gene uncertain. V was trimmed by 5 bases and J by 6 bases, leaving 8 bases between them. Germline-derived CDR1 and CDR2 are KGHSH and LQKENI. The CDR3 contains 11 residues. The CDR3 here is CASSIRSEQYF. CDR3 nucleotide sequence: TGTGCCAGCTCAATCAGAAGCGAGCAGTACTTC.

This sequence joins TRBV20-1 and TRBJ2-3, with TRBD2 matching 11 bases. Per germline, CDR1 DFQATT and CDR2 SNEGSKA (reference sequence). V was pared by 8 bases and J by 0 bases, with 4 bases of the junction left unmatched. The CDR3 is made up of 14 amino acids. The CDR3 DNA follows: TGCAGTACAATAGCGGGAGGGAGCACAGATACGCAGTATTTT. It codes for CSTIAGGSTDTQYF.

The chain carries TRBV20-1 and TRBJ2-1; TRBD1 agrees at 8 bases. The CDR3 covers 13 residues. The junction had 5 bases not matched to a gene; V was cut back by 6 bases and J by 4 bases. Germline CDR1 and CDR2: DFQATT and SNEGSKA (reference sequence). The CDR3 sequence is CSAGTGFYNEQFF. For the CDR3, the DNA is TGCAGTGCAGGGACAGGTTTTTACAATGAGCAGTTCTTC.

This chain joins TRBV20-1 and TRBJ2-2, with TRBD2 matching 8 bases. Germline assignment: CDR1 DFQATT and CDR2 SNEGSKA (reference sequence). The CDR3 runs to 15 residues. The junction had 7 bases not matched to a gene; V was cut back by 4 bases and J by 3 bases. CDR3 sequence (DNA): TGCAGTGCTAAAAGCGGGAGCCGGGACACCGGGGAGCTGTTTTTT. Its protein is CSAKSGSRDTGELFF.

Regarding this clonotype: Since a much larger clone is just one base distant, this may be a read error. The gene calls are TRBV18 and TRBJ1-1, with unresolved D. There are 12 residues in the CDR3. The V gene's germline CDR1 is KGHSH and CDR2 LQKENI. This CDR3 reads CASSLEDTVAFF. The CDR3 DNA sequence: TGTGCCAGCTCACTTGAAGACACTGTAGCTTTCTTT.

The chain links TRBV19 to TRBJ1-1; TRBD1 is a possible D gene (6 bases). Germline loops: CDR1 LNHDA, CDR2 SQIVND (reference sequence). This CDR3 spans 15 amino acids. Trimming cost V 5 bases and J 0 bases, with 13 bases left between them. The CDR3 nucleotides are TGTGCCAGTAGTCCCCGGACAGTACTGAACACTGAAGCTTTCTTT. Its protein product is CASSPRTVLNTEAFF.

This rearrangement joins TRBV18 to TRBJ2-2; D remains ambiguous. Trimming stripped 5 bases from V and 4 bases from J, with 14 bases between. Germline CDR1 and CDR2: KGHSH and LQKENI. The CDR3 has 15 amino acids. The CDR3 sequence is CASSGQIPGTGELFF. CDR3 bases: TGTGCCAGCTCAGGGCAAATCCCGGGCACCGGGGAGCTGTTTTTT.

The chain is built from TRBV5-4 and TRBJ2-5; 8 bases agree with TRBD1. CDR1 and CDR2 (germline): SGHNT, YYREEE (reference sequence). This CDR3 has 16 residues. After removal of 5 bases from V and 4 bases from J, the junction contained 13 bases not matched to a gene. The CDR3, as DNA: TGTGCCAGCAGGTCAACCACAGGGGGTTTGGGAGAGACCCAGTACTTC. This gives the protein CASRSTTGGLGETQYF.

This clonotype was recorded a few times. This chain connects TRBV20-1 to TRBJ2-1; 8 nucleotides line up with TRBD2. V dropped 0 bases and J dropped 8; count of bases not matched to a gene: 12. This CDR3 comprises 16 residues. Germline CDR1 reads DFQATT; CDR2 reads SNEGSKA (reference sequence). CDR3 sequence reads: CSARDESGRATYEQFF. The CDR3 DNA reads as TGCAGTGCTAGAGATGAGTCCGGGAGGGCAACATATGAGCAGTTCTTC.

This clonotype was seen only a few times. The chain has TRBV14 and TRBJ2-7, with 7 bases identical to TRBD2. Germline V gene data show CDR1 as SGHDN and CDR2 as FVKESK. The CDR3 is 16 residues long. Trimming took 0 bases from V and 0 from J; bases not matched to a gene: 5. This CDR3 is CASSQDIRTSSYEQYF. The CDR3 coding sequence is TGTGCCAGCAGCCAAGATATCAGGACTAGCTCCTACGAGCAGTACTTC.

There are a few counts of this clonotype. V usage is TRBV28 and J usage is TRBJ1-2; 8 positions match TRBD1. Germline loops: CDR1 MDHEN, CDR2 SYDVKM. V was pared by 5 bases and J by 7 bases, with 9 bases of the junction left unmatched. The CDR3 totals 14 residues. The CDR3 DNA is TGTGCCAGCAGTAACGACAGGGGTTTAGCTGGCTACACCTTC. It yields the protein CASSNDRGLAGYTF.